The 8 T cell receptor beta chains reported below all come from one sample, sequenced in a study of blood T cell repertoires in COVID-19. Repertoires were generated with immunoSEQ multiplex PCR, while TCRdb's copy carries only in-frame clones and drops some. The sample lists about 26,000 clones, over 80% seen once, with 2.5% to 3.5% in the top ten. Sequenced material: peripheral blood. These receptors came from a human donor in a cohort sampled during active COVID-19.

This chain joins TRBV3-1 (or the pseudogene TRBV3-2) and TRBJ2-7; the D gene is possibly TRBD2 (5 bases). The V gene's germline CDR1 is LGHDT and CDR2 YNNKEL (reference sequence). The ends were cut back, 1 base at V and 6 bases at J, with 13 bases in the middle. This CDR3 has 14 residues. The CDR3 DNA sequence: TGTGCCAGCAGCCAAGGTCGTTTGCGGGTCGAGCAGTACTTC. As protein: CASSQGRLRVEQYF.

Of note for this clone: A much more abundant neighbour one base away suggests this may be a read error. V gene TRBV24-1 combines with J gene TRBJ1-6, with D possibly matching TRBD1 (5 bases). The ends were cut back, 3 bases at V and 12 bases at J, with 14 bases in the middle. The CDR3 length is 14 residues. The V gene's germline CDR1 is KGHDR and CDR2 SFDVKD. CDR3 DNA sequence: TGTGCCACCAGTGATCGGGGGAACGATTTACCCCTCCACTTT. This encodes CATSDRGNDLPLHF.

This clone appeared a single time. The CDR3 reads CASSVAWSRETQYF. In DNA form, the CDR3 reads TGTGCCAGCAGCGTAGCTTGGAGTAGGGAGACCCAGTACTTC. This chain links TRBV9 with TRBJ2-5; D remains unclear. CDR1 is SGDLS and CDR2 is YYNGEE in the germline V gene. V was trimmed by 0 bases and J by 5 bases, leaving 11 bases between them. The CDR3 runs 14 residues.

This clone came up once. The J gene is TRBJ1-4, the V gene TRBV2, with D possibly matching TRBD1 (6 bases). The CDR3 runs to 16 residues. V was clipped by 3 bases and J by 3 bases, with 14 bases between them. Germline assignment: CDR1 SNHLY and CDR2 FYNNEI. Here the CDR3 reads CASSDQGRAANEKLFF. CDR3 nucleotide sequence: TGTGCCAGCAGTGACCAGGGGCGCGCTGCTAATGAAAAACTGTTTTTT.

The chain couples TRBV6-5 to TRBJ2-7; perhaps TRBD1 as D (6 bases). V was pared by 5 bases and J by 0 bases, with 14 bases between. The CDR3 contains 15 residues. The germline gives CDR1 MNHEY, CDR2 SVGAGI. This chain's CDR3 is CASSMGHRSSYEQYF. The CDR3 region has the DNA TGTGCCAGCAGTATGGGACATCGGAGCTCCTACGAGCAGTACTTC.

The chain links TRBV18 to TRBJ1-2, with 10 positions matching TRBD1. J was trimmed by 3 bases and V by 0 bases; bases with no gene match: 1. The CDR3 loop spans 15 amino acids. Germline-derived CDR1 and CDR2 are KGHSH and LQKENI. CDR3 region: CASSPPGQGDYGYTF. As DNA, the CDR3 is TGTGCCAGCTCACCACCCGGACAGGGGGACTATGGCTACACCTTC.

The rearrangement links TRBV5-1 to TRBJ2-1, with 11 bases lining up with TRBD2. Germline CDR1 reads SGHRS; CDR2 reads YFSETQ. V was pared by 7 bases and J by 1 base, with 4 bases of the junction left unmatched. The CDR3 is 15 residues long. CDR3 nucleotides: TGCGCCAGCCGCCGACTAGCGGGGTCCTACAATGAGCAGTTCTTC. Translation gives CASRRLAGSYNEQFF. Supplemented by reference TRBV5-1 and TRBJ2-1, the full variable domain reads KAGVTQTPRYLIKTRGQQVTLSCSPISGHRSVSWYQQTPGQGLQFLFEYFSETQRNKGNFPGRFSGRQFSNSRSEMNVSTLELGDSALYLCASRRLAGSYNEQFFGPGTRLTVL.

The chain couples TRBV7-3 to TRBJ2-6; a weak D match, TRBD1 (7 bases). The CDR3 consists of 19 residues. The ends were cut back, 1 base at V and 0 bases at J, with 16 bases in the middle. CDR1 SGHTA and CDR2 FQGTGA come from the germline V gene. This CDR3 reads CASSLRGGQATSGANVLTF. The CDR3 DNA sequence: TGTGCCAGCAGCTTAAGGGGAGGACAGGCGACCTCTGGGGCCAACGTCCTGACTTTC.